The T cell receptor (beta chain) under discussion was sequenced for a study of blood T cell repertoires in COVID-19. As handled by the study authors: Using reference gene primer amplification, nucleated cell counts were estimated. Libraries were prepared by immunoSEQ multiplex PCR; TCRdb keeps only in-frame clonotypes and omits some of them. For V, J and clone size, that table is used; D and trimming come from the DNA. Of about 310,000 clones in the sample, approximately 91% were seen once. Participants' own reports of clinical history determined their cohort assignment. From germline, CDR1 is SEHNR and CDR2 FQNEAQ (reference sequence). Trimming left V 10 bases short and J 7 bases short, with 11 bases between. This CDR3 comprises 11 residues.

The sequenced sample was PBMCs or T cells enriched from blood (not recorded which). The rearrangement links TRBV7-9 to TRBJ1-3, with unresolved D. This receptor was identified in a woman between 40 and 55 years old who had recovered from COVID-19. DNA for the CDR3: TGTGCCACCCGAGGAACTAACACCATATATTTT. As protein: CATRGTNTIYF. Full variable domain (rest looked up from reference TRBV7-9 and TRBJ1-3): DTGVSQNPRHKITKRGQNVTFRCDPISEHNRLYWYRQTLGQGPEFLTYFQNEAQLEKSRLLSDRFSAERPKGSFSTLEIQRTEQGDSAMYLCATRGTNTIYFGEGSWLTVV.